This TCR beta chain was recovered during a study of regulatory and conventional T cells in RAG deficiency. Study results and caveats: In Omenn syndrome, Treg and Tconv repertoires overlapped >80%. Omenn syndrome and CID/AS patients had approximately 100-fold fewer unique Treg TCR beta sequences, versus roughly 9.6-fold elsewhere. Sorted Omenn CD25-high CD127-low cells may not be bona fide Tregs.

Sequencing was performed with immunoSEQ multiplex PCR; in TCRdb, only in-frame clones are kept and a portion is missing. The sample holds some 8,800 clones, around 94% seen once. Conventional CD4+ T cells were sorted from blood as CD25-low CD127-high cells. Patients had RAG deficiency: one SCID, two Omenn, several CID/atypical SCID. This clone was recorded only once. Its antigen is unknown. The CDR3 sequence is 14 residues long. V dropped 6 bases and J dropped 4 bases, with 15 bases sitting between them. Looked up from germline, CDR1 is LGHNT and CDR2 is FRNRAP. The clonotype comes from a human donor with RAG deficiency presenting as severe combined immunodeficiency. Material: CD4+ effector T cells sorted from blood. The genes are TRBV12-5 and TRBJ1-2; TRBD1 is a possible D gene (5 bases). The CDR3 DNA is TGTGCTAGTGGCCGTCCTGGGGGAGCCTATGGCTACACCTTC. Its translation: CASGRPGGAYGYTF.